This TCR beta chain was captured in a study of T cells in Graves' hyperthyroidism and ophthalmopathy. The CDR3 loop spans 17 amino acids. J gave up 3 bases and V 5 bases, and 12 bases lay outside the gene matches. CDR1 is SGHAT, CDR2 FQNNGV, per germline. Disease duration was under 3 months in the ophthalmopathy patients, who also had a Clinical Activity Score of at least 3 and a NOSPECS grade of at least 4. In its sample, this clonotype was seen many times. Researchers amplified the TCR beta CDR3 regions from RNA transcripts. HTBI primers drove first-round RT-PCR of the TCR CDR3. TCRdb redid the calling of the multiplex PCR reads with MiXCR, one entry per CDR3 protein. The sample comprises 300,000 to 500,000 distinct CDR3 sequences, over 11% of which are singletons, and around 28% rests with the top ten.

This TCR was recovered from a man over 45 with Graves' ophthalmopathy. Sequencing used blood. The chain joins TRBV11-2 to TRBJ2-1; 8 bases fit TRBD2. CDR3 amino acids: CASSRLPGTRNYNEQFF. The DNA of the CDR3 is TGTGCCAGCAGCCGACTGCCGGGGACTAGGAACTACAATGAGCAGTTCTTC.